This passage covers 28 T cell receptor beta chains from one sample sequenced in a study of blood T cell repertoires in COVID-19. Clones were sequenced by immunoSEQ multiplex PCR, and TCRdb holds only the in-frame ones, with some missing. In the table there are approximately 47,000 clones, under 90% of which are singletons. Sequencing was done on a sample of peripheral blood. Receptor source: an older woman with acute or convalescent COVID-19.

The V call is TRBV4-2, the J call TRBJ1-2, with TRBD1 matching 7 bases. The CDR3 spans 17 residues. V was clipped by 1 base and J by 4 bases; unmatched bases: 12. Germline loops: CDR1 LGHNA, CDR2 YNFKEQ. CDR3 protein: CASSQVSVGQITYGYTF. DNA for the CDR3: TGTGCCAGCAGCCAAGTCTCGGTGGGACAGATAACCTATGGCTACACCTTC.

This clone has more than one count but fewer than ten. J is TRBJ1-1 and V is TRBV7-2; 8 bases fit TRBD1. The CDR3 covers 15 residues. With 2 bases clipped from V and 3 bases from J, the junction kept 5 bases outside the gene matches. Germline CDR1 reads SGHTA; CDR2 reads FQGNSA. The chain's CDR3 is CASSLWQGADTEAFF. The CDR3 DNA reads TGTGCCAGCAGCTTATGGCAGGGGGCGGACACTGAAGCTTTCTTT.

This clone was observed a handful of times. The genes are TRBV15 and TRBJ2-7, with D tentatively TRBD2 (5 bases). The CDR3 covers 11 residues. Germline V gene data show CDR1 as LNHNV and CDR2 as YYDKDF (reference sequence). The V end was cut by 8 bases, the J end by 3 bases, with 8 bases between. Here the CDR3 DNA reads TGTGCCACCGCAGAGGGCTACGAGCAGTACTTC. Its translation: CATAEGYEQYF.

A few counts support this clone. This chain joins TRBV28 and TRBJ2-1; the match to TRBD1 covers 8 bases. The ends lost 7 bases at V and 8 bases at J; junction bases unmatched: 10. This CDR3 has 14 amino acids. Per germline, CDR1 MDHEN and CDR2 SYDVKM. The CDR3 protein is CASIRTGSRDEQFF. CDR3 nucleotides: TGTGCCAGCATCCGGACAGGGTCTAGGGATGAGCAGTTCTTC.

The chain carries TRBV7-3 and TRBJ1-5; no clear D. There are 16 residues in the CDR3. Germline V gives CDR1 SGHTA, CDR2 FQGTGA. The V and J ends lost 1 base and 9 bases respectively, with 19 bases between them. The CDR3 DNA follows: TGTGCCAGCAGCTTAAGTCGGAGGGCACCCGGTGGGCCCCAGCATTTT. Amino acid sequence: CASSLSRRAPGGPQHF.

The V gene is TRBV7-9, the J gene TRBJ1-2; D may be TRBD1 (6 bases). This CDR3 is 15 amino acids long. The ends were cut back, 5 bases at V and 4 bases at J, with 17 bases in the middle. Germline values: CDR1 SEHNR, CDR2 FQNEAQ (reference sequence). CDR3 loop: CASSPRGGGSYGYTF. The CDR3 nucleotides are TGTGCCAGCAGCCCCAGGGGAGGGGGATCCTATGGCTACACCTTC.

This chain uses TRBV11-2 with TRBJ2-5; 10 bases align to TRBD2. Germline trimming cut 5 bases from V and 1 base from J; bases unmatched to any gene: 7. The CDR3 consists of 16 residues. Germline CDR1 SGHAT, CDR2 FQNNGV. The CDR3, as DNA: TGTGCCAGCAGCCCCAGGACTAGCGGTCTCCAAGAGACCCAGTACTTC. Translated, it gives CASSPRTSGLQETQYF. Together with reference TRBV11-2 and TRBJ2-5, the CDR3 gives the full variable domain: EAGVAQSPRYKIIEKRQSVAFWCNPISGHATLYWYQQILGQGPKLLIQFQNNGVVDDSQLPKDRFSAERLKGVDSTLKIQPAKLEDSAVYLCASSPRTSGLQETQYFGPGTRLLVL.

This chain links TRBV5-6 with TRBJ2-1, with 7 positions matching TRBD1. CDR1 and CDR2 from the germline V gene are SGHDT and YYEEEE. The V gene end was trimmed by 0 bases and the J gene end by 6 bases; junction bases not matched to a gene: 0. This CDR3 has 13 amino acids. The CDR3 nucleotides read TGTGCCAGCAGCTTGGGGGACAGCAATGAGCAGTTCTTC. It encodes CASSLGDSNEQFF.

The gene calls are TRBV19 and TRBJ1-2, with D perhaps TRBD1 (6 bases). The CDR3 spans 13 residues. The germline V gene has CDR1 LNHDA and CDR2 SQIVND (reference sequence). V shed 8 bases and J shed 0 bases, with 10 bases lying between them. Here the CDR3 DNA reads TGTGCCAGTGGCTACAGGGCTAACTATGGCTACACCTTC. It specifies CASGYRANYGYTF.

This clone qualifies as medium-sized. The CDR3 protein is CAISRDYQETQYF. The CDR3 DNA reads as TGTGCCATCTCCCGGGACTACCAAGAGACCCAGTACTTC. The chain carries TRBV10-3 and TRBJ2-5; perhaps TRBD2 as D (6 bases). Trimming cost V 8 bases and J 0 bases, with 10 bases left between them. In germline, CDR1 is ENHRY, CDR2 SYGVKD. This CDR3 is 13 amino acids long.

In nucleotides, the CDR3 is TGTGCCAGCAGCTTGCGGGACAGGGGGGAGGGACCCCAGCATTTT. Encoded protein: CASSLRDRGEGPQHF. V gene TRBV5-5 combines with J gene TRBJ1-5, with 11 bases matching TRBD1. Trimming cost V 1 base and J 10 bases; bases outside gene matches: 7. Germline V gives CDR1 SGHKS, CDR2 YYEKEE (reference sequence). The CDR3 runs 15 residues.

The J gene is TRBJ1-1, the V gene TRBV6-5, with D tentatively TRBD1 (6 bases). V lost 0 bases and J lost 6, with 14 bases in between. CDR1 and CDR2 (germline): MNHEY, SVGAGI. CDR3 size: 15 residues. The CDR3 here is CASSYSPGKGAEAFF. As DNA, the CDR3 is TGTGCCAGCAGTTACTCGCCAGGGAAGGGGGCTGAAGCTTTCTTT.

This chain joins TRBV6-2 or TRBV6-3 and TRBJ1-1, with 10 bases matching TRBD1. CDR3 length: 16 residues. Trimming cost V 4 bases and J 4 bases; bases outside gene matches: 9. Germline assignment: CDR1 MNHEY and CDR2 SVGEGT. CDR3 sequence: CASSFSTGQGTTEAFF. The CDR3 coding sequence is TGTGCCAGCAGTTTCTCGACGGGACAGGGGACCACTGAAGCTTTCTTT.

This chain connects TRBV14 to TRBJ1-2, with D perhaps TRBD1 (6 bases). V lost 4 bases and J lost 8, with 14 bases in between. This CDR3 is 13 amino acids long. CDR1 SGHDN and CDR2 FVKESK come from the germline V gene. The CDR3: CASSRTVAYGYTF. As DNA, the CDR3 is TGTGCCAGCAGCCGGACAGTCGCTTACGGCTACACCTTC.

This sequence joins TRBV3-1 (or the pseudogene TRBV3-2) and TRBJ2-1, with 14 bases aligning to TRBD2. CDR3 length: 17 residues. Germline values: CDR1 LGHDT, CDR2 YNNKEL (reference sequence). Unmatched junction bases numbered 7, after V lost 1 base and J lost 8 bases. This chain's CDR3 is CASSQGRLAGGIDEQFF. Here the CDR3 DNA reads TGTGCCAGCAGCCAAGGCCGACTAGCGGGGGGGATCGATGAGCAGTTCTTC.

V usage is TRBV5-3 and J usage is TRBJ1-5; no firm D call. TRBV5-3 is classed as an ORF, of uncertain function. The CDR3 extends over 19 amino acids. Trimming took 1 base from V and 0 from J, leaving 20 bases between them. This CDR3 is CARSLFGVSHEYSNQPQHF. CDR3 sequence (DNA): TGTGCCAGAAGCTTGTTCGGGGTCTCACACGAATATAGCAATCAGCCCCAGCATTTT.

The rearrangement links TRBV2 to TRBJ1-2; D is unclear. This CDR3 spans 13 amino acids. Trimming removed 4 bases at V and 4 bases at J, with 10 bases between. CDR1 is SNHLY and CDR2 is FYNNEI in the germline V gene. In DNA, the CDR3 is TGTGCCAGCAGTGGTGGGAGTTTCTATGGCTACACCTTC. Translating it yields CASSGGSFYGYTF.

Only one count was recorded for this clone. The chain uses TRBV4-2 and TRBJ1-2, with unresolved D. Trimming removed 0 bases from V and 6 bases from J, with 14 bases in between. The CDR3 totals 15 residues. Germline values: CDR1 LGHNA, CDR2 YNFKEQ. CDR3 amino acids: CASSQDQQEFNGYTF. The CDR3 nucleotides are TGTGCCAGCAGCCAAGATCAGCAGGAATTTAATGGCTACACCTTC.

The chain links TRBV5-8 to TRBJ2-7, with D tentatively TRBD1 (6 bases). Germline-derived CDR1 and CDR2 are SGHTS and YDEGEE. The ends were cut back, 0 bases at V and 3 bases at J, with 10 bases in the middle. The CDR3 sequence is 14 residues long. For the CDR3, the DNA is TGTGCCAGCAGCTTGGACAGGGAGATCTACGAGCAGTACTTC. Translation gives CASSLDREIYEQYF.

This clone came up a few times. The chain couples TRBV14 to TRBJ2-3, with TRBD2 identical over 11 bases. The V gene end was trimmed by 4 bases and the J gene end by 1 base; junction bases not matched to a gene: 13. The CDR3 contains 19 residues. Germline loops: CDR1 SGHDN, CDR2 FVKESK. The CDR3 sequence is CASSRSGRASHGGTDTQYF. The DNA of the CDR3 is TGTGCCAGCAGCCGTAGCGGGAGGGCCTCCCACGGAGGCACAGATACGCAGTATTTT.

This clone was detected once. The V and J genes are TRBV20-1 and TRBJ2-1; 7 bases fit TRBD1. The trim removed 3 bases at V and 8 bases at J, leaving 10 bases unmatched. Germline V gives CDR1 DFQATT, CDR2 SNEGSKA (reference sequence). CDR3 length equals 14 residues. In DNA form, the CDR3 reads TGCAGTGCTAGTGGGCCGAATCAGGGGGATGAGCAGTTCTTC. Translating it yields CSASGPNQGDEQFF.

The V and J genes are TRBV6-5 and TRBJ2-5; TRBD2 aligns across 11 bases. CDR1 MNHEY and CDR2 SVGAGI come from the germline V gene. Losses at the gene ends were 10 bases for V and 4 bases for J; bases not matched to a gene: 5. The CDR3 loop spans 13 amino acids. CDR3 sequence: CATLAGGRETQYF. The CDR3 DNA sequence: TGTGCCACTTTAGCGGGGGGGCGAGAGACCCAGTACTTC.

The V and J genes are TRBV7-9 and TRBJ1-1; 8 bases line up with TRBD1. The CDR3 is 15 amino acids. V lost 3 bases to trimming and J lost 6 bases; unmatched junction nucleotides: 9. From germline, CDR1 is SEHNR and CDR2 FQNEAQ (reference sequence). This CDR3 is CASSFLTGGFSEAFF. The CDR3 DNA reads as TGTGCCAGCAGCTTCCTTACAGGGGGATTCTCTGAAGCTTTCTTT.

The gene calls are TRBV11-1 and TRBJ2-1; 10 bases are shared with TRBD2. Germline values: CDR1 SGHAT, CDR2 FQDESV (reference sequence). The CDR3 runs 16 residues. The junction had 12 bases not matched to a gene; V was cut back by 5 bases and J by 8 bases. The CDR3 DNA reads as TGTGCCAGCAGCCTAGAAGCGGGAGGGCCTCACCATGAGCAGTTCTTC. It translates to CASSLEAGGPHHEQFF.

The rearrangement uses TRBV4-2 and TRBJ2-7; 8 bases match TRBD2. This CDR3 has 14 residues. Trimming cost V 4 bases and J 1 base; bases outside gene matches: 3. Per germline, CDR1 LGHNA and CDR2 YNFKEQ. CDR3 sequence reads: CASSLAGRSYEQYF. The CDR3 DNA sequence: TGTGCCAGCAGCCTAGCGGGAAGGTCCTACGAGCAGTACTTC.

This chain uses TRBV4-2 with TRBJ2-7, with 8 bases identical to TRBD2. The CDR3 is 15 amino acids. Losses at the gene ends were 1 base for V and 2 bases for J; bases not matched to a gene: 4. Germline V CDR1 and CDR2: LGHNA, YNFKEQ. CDR3 region: CASSQGVSGTYEQYF. CDR3 DNA sequence: TGTGCCAGCAGCCAAGGGGTTAGCGGGACCTACGAGCAGTACTTC.

The chain uses TRBV3-1 (or the pseudogene TRBV3-2) and TRBJ2-7; no definite D call. Germline loops: CDR1 LGHDT, CDR2 YNNKEL (reference sequence). CDR3 length equals 12 residues. Trimming pared 0 bases from V and 3 bases from J, leaving 3 bases between. CDR3 DNA: TGTGCCAGCAGCCAAGATTACTACGAGCAGTACTTC. Its translation: CASSQDYYEQYF.

The chain joins TRBV11-3 to TRBJ2-2; a possible D gene is TRBD2 (6 bases). Per germline, CDR1 SGHNT and CDR2 YENEEA. The CDR3 totals 15 residues. The V end was cut by 3 bases, the J end by 5 bases, with 13 bases between. CDR3 residues: CASSFGREYTGELFF. DNA for the CDR3: TGTGCCAGCAGCTTCGGACGGGAGTATACCGGGGAGCTGTTTTTT.